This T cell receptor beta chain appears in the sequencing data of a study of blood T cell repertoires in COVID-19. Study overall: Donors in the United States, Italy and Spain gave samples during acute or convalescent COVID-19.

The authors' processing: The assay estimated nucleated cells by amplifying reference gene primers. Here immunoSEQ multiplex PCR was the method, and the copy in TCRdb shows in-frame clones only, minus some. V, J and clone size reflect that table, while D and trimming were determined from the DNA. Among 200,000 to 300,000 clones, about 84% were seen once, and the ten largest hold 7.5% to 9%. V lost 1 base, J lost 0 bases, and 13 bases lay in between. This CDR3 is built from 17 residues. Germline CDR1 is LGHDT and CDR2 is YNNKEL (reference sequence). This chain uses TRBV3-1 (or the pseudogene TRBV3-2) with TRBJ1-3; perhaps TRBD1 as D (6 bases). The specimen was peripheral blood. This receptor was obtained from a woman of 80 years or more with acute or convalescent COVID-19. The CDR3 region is CASSQVTGQSSGNTIYF. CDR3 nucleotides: TGTGCCAGCAGCCAAGTAACAGGGCAAAGCTCTGGAAACACCATATATTTT.